The next 27 T cell receptor beta chains were all read from a single sample in a study of shared clonotypes between healthy human individuals. As defined, naive CD8 cells were CD45RO-negative and positively selected for CCR7, with terminally differentiated effector memory CD45RA+ cells excluded. Sequencing used immunoSEQ multiplex PCR; TCRdb keeps in-frame clones, though not all of them. This sample carries approximately 810,000 clones, around 92% of them seen once, and the ten largest clones take approximately 25%. Sequences were obtained from naive CD8+ T cells sorted from blood. All receptors come from a man in his thirties or forties in good health.

In the case of this clone: Other DNA sequences in this specimen translate into the identical CDR3. This rearrangement joins TRBV5-3 to TRBJ2-7; 8 bases are shared with TRBD1. TRBV5-3 is treated as an ORF (open reading frame) with a function not yet certain. The CDR3 runs 15 residues. Trimming took 5 bases from V and 3 from J; bases not matched to a gene: 10. The CDR3 DNA reads as TGTGCCAGAAGTAGAGACAGGGGATCCAGCTACGAGCAGTACTTC. Its translation is CARSRDRGSSYEQYF.

The genes are TRBV25-1 and TRBJ1-1, with 8 nucleotides matching TRBD1. The junction had 12 bases not matched to a gene; V was cut back by 1 base and J by 8 bases. Germline V gives CDR1 MGHDK, CDR2 SYGVNS. This CDR3 contains 16 residues. This CDR3 reads CASSELAGTGLPEAFF. CDR3 DNA: TGTGCCAGCAGTGAATTAGCCGGGACAGGACTACCCGAAGCTTTCTTT.

This chain links TRBV27 with TRBJ2-2; D may be TRBD2 (5 bases). Germline V gives CDR1 MNHEY, CDR2 SMNVEV (reference sequence). The CDR3 has 15 amino acids. Trimming stripped 3 bases from V and 6 bases from J, with 14 bases between. The CDR3 spells CASSFSVGVAGELFF. CDR3 bases: TGTGCCAGCAGTTTTAGCGTGGGCGTGGCCGGGGAGCTGTTTTTT.

CDR3 coding DNA: TGTGCCAGCAGCATAGGGACGGTCGGCAATCAGCCCCAGCATTTT. Translated: CASSIGTVGNQPQHF. The chain joins TRBV11-2 to TRBJ1-5, with a tentative D call TRBD1 (5 bases). Per germline, CDR1 SGHAT and CDR2 FQNNGV. V was cut by 5 bases and J by 2 bases, with 13 bases left in between. The CDR3 totals 15 residues.

The chain recombines TRBV27 with TRBJ1-2, with 11 bases lining up with TRBD1. After removal of 5 bases from V and 9 bases from J, the junction contained 5 bases not matched to a gene. This CDR3 has 13 amino acids. Germline assignment: CDR1 MNHEY and CDR2 SMNVEV (reference sequence). CDR3 bases: TGTGCCAGCAGTGGGGGACAGGGGGTTAGCTACACCTTC. This sequence encodes CASSGGQGVSYTF.

This clone showed up just a few times. This rearrangement joins TRBV11-1 to TRBJ1-5; D not certain. The germline CDR1 and CDR2 sequences are SGHAT and FQDESV (reference sequence). The CDR3 runs 13 residues. Trimming removed 3 bases from V and 5 bases from J, with 8 bases in between. Here the CDR3 reads CASSLAGDQPQHF. CDR3 DNA sequence: TGTGCCAGCAGCTTGGCAGGTGATCAGCCCCAGCATTTT.

The table lists this clone with a count of one. The chain is built from TRBV11-3 and TRBJ2-1; 11 bases are a match to TRBD2. The germline CDR1 and CDR2 sequences are SGHNT and YENEEA. After removal of 4 bases from V and 3 bases from J, the junction contained 2 bases not matched to a gene. The CDR3 has 15 amino acids. This CDR3 reads CASSSTSGSYNEQFF. CDR3 nucleotide sequence: TGTGCCAGCAGCTCTACTAGCGGGAGCTACAATGAGCAGTTCTTC.

V and J are TRBV7-9 and TRBJ2-1; 13 bases align to TRBD2. V lost 5 bases and J lost 4; bases outside the gene matches: 11. Germline V gives CDR1 SEHNR, CDR2 FQNEAQ (reference sequence). This CDR3 region has 18 residues. The CDR3 sequence is CASSRTTSGRAVYNEQFF. The DNA for the CDR3 is TGTGCCAGCAGCCGTACAACTAGCGGGAGGGCCGTTTACAATGAGCAGTTCTTC.

J is TRBJ2-7 and V is TRBV7-8, with 7 positions matching TRBD2. The CDR3 spans 15 residues. Per the germline V gene, CDR1 is SGHVS and CDR2 is FQNEAQ. V trimming: 5 bases; J trimming: 6 bases; junction bases outside the gene matches: 13. CDR3 residues: CASSPLVGLELEQYF. DNA of the CDR3: TGTGCCAGCAGCCCCCTCGTTGGACTAGAACTCGAGCAGTACTTC. The variable domain in full, with the rest retrieved from reference TRBV7-8 and TRBJ2-7, is GAGVSQSPRYKVAKRGQDVALRCDPISGHVSLFWYQQALGQGPEFLTYFQNEAQLDKSGLPSDRFFAERPEGSVSTLKIQRTQQEDSAVYLCASSPLVGLELEQYFGPGTRLTVT.

The chain carries TRBV6-4 and TRBJ2-7; 7 nucleotides align to TRBD2. The CDR3 sequence is 16 residues long. CDR1 and CDR2 (germline): MRHNA, SNTAGT. The junction had 11 bases not matched to a gene; V was cut back by 1 base and J by 5 bases. The CDR3 DNA sequence: TGTGCCAGCAGTGACTTCCCGGGGGGAGGGAGAGACGAGCAGTACTTC. Its protein product is CASSDFPGGGRDEQYF.

This chain uses TRBV7-6 with TRBJ2-5; TRBD1 matches at 8 bases. Germline loops: CDR1 SGHVS, CDR2 FNYEAQ. The CDR3 has 15 residues. J lost 5 bases, V lost 4 bases, and 9 bases had no gene match. The CDR3 coding sequence is TGTGCCAGCAGCTCAATGACAGGGGTCGTGGAGACCCAGTACTTC. Amino acids: CASSSMTGVVETQYF.

This clone was found once. The CDR3 nucleotides read TGTGCCAGCAGCTTAAGTTGGGAGAACACCGGGGAGCTGTTTTTT. Translation: CASSLSWENTGELFF. The chain employs TRBV7-9 and TRBJ2-2; D uncertain. Trimming left V 2 bases short and J 1 base short, with 8 bases between. The CDR3 loop spans 15 amino acids. Germline lookup yields CDR1 SEHNR and CDR2 FQNEAQ (reference sequence).

This chain connects TRBV11-2 to TRBJ2-7; a possible D gene is TRBD1 (5 bases). CDR3 length: 15 amino acids. Deletions cut 3 bases from V and 2 bases from J, with 14 bases between. Germline CDR1 is SGHAT and CDR2 is FQNNGV. The CDR3 region has the DNA TGTGCCAGCAGCTTTGGGTGGGGCTCCCCCTACGAGCAGTACTTC. It encodes CASSFGWGSPYEQYF.

The chain joins TRBV29-1 to TRBJ2-5; possibly TRBD1 or TRBD2 for D (6 bases each). CDR1 is SQVTM and CDR2 is ANQGSEA in the germline V gene. This CDR3 has 11 amino acids. The V end lost 3 bases, the J end lost 7 bases, and 9 bases lay between the germline ends. This chain's CDR3 is CSVEKGGTQYF. CDR3 nucleotide sequence: TGCAGCGTTGAGAAGGGGGGGACCCAGTACTTC.

V usage is TRBV6-5 and J usage is TRBJ2-1, with no clear D. V was clipped by 4 bases and J by 8 bases, with 12 bases between them. CDR1 MNHEY and CDR2 SVGAGI come from the germline V gene. The CDR3 has 13 amino acids. The CDR3: CASSSNSGDEQFF. The CDR3 nucleotides are TGTGCCAGCAGTTCTAATAGTGGCGATGAGCAGTTCTTC.

This clone has a single count. The chain has TRBV14 and TRBJ1-4; D uncertain. This CDR3 is 17 amino acids long. The ends were cut back, 0 bases at V and 0 bases at J, with 11 bases in the middle. Germline CDR1 is SGHDN and CDR2 is FVKESK. The CDR3: CASSQDLGSATNEKLFF. The DNA of the CDR3 is TGTGCCAGCAGCCAAGATCTCGGGAGTGCAACTAATGAAAAACTGTTTTTT.

This clone appeared a few times. The chain has TRBV10-2 and TRBJ1-5; the D gene is possibly TRBD1 (6 bases). The length of the CDR3 is 14 residues. Germline V lookup: CDR1 WSHSY, CDR2 SAAADI. V lost 3 bases to trimming and J lost 6 bases, with 12 bases between them. CDR3 loop: CASSEGRGFQPQHF. The DNA for the CDR3 is TGCGCCAGCAGTGAAGGCAGGGGCTTTCAGCCCCAGCATTTT.

This chain uses TRBV11-2 with TRBJ2-3, with 9 bases identical to TRBD2. V shed 1 base, J shed 1 base, and the junction held 6 bases outside the gene matches. Per germline, CDR1 SGHAT and CDR2 FQNNGV. The CDR3 has 17 residues. The CDR3 coding sequence is TGTGCCAGCAGCTTAGGGGCTAGCGGGATACGCACAGATACGCAGTATTTT. Its protein product is CASSLGASGIRTDTQYF.

This clone was observed once. The V call is TRBV7-9, the J call TRBJ2-1; TRBD2 aligns across 11 bases. The length of the CDR3 is 15 residues. Germline V gives CDR1 SEHNR, CDR2 FQNEAQ (reference sequence). Trimming took 5 bases from V and 6 from J; bases not matched to a gene: 6. The CDR3 sequence is CASSMVLAGANEQFF. The CDR3 nucleotides read TGTGCCAGCAGCATGGTACTAGCGGGAGCCAATGAGCAGTTCTTC.

The chain carries TRBV7-6 and TRBJ2-7; TRBD1 matches at 8 bases. The CDR3 totals 16 residues. V lost 5 bases to trimming and J lost 1 base; unmatched junction nucleotides: 10. Germline-derived CDR1 and CDR2 are SGHVS and FNYEAQ. CDR3 loop: CASSPGVGQGSYEQYF. Here the CDR3 DNA reads TGTGCCAGCAGCCCTGGGGTTGGACAGGGATCCTACGAGCAGTACTTC. Using reference TRBV7-6 and TRBJ2-7 for the parts outside the CDR3, the full variable domain is GAGVSQSPRYKVTKRGQDVALRCDPISGHVSLYWYRQALGQGPEFLTYFNYEAQQDKSGLPNDRFSAERPEGSISTLTIQRTEQRDSAMYRCASSPGVGQGSYEQYFGPGTRLTVT.

The V call is TRBV28, the J call TRBJ2-5, with 8 nucleotides matching TRBD1. The CDR3 loop spans 14 amino acids. Germline CDR1 MDHEN, CDR2 SYDVKM. J lost 5 bases, V lost 3 bases, and 5 bases had no gene match. Here the CDR3 reads CASSLVRGRETQYF. In DNA form, the CDR3 reads TGTGCCAGCAGTTTGGTCAGGGGGCGGGAGACCCAGTACTTC.

Here the CDR3 reads CASSWVGSSYEQYF. The CDR3 nucleotides are TGTGCCAGCAGCTGGGTAGGGAGCTCCTACGAGCAGTACTTC. The chain links TRBV7-2 to TRBJ2-7; tentatively, D is TRBD2 (5 bases). This CDR3 has 14 amino acids. Germline V gene sequence: CDR1 SGHTA, CDR2 FQGNSA. V was pared by 4 bases and J by 0 bases, with 10 bases between.

Turning to this clone: No DNA is shown, since the ends of the CDR3 on it are uncertain; the CDR3 is the one TCRdb lists. This chain links TRBV6-6 with TRBJ1-1; TRBD1 is the table's D call, not checked against the DNA. The CDR3 contains 15 residues when both ends are counted. The germline V gene encodes CDR1 MNHNY and CDR2 SVGAGI (reference sequence). The CDR3 loop is CASSSSTGSATEAFF.

The J gene is TRBJ2-1, the V gene TRBV28, with D hard to call. The germline V gene encodes CDR1 MDHEN and CDR2 SYDVKM. The CDR3 length is 17 residues. V was cut by 4 bases and J by 0 bases, with 16 bases left in between. The CDR3 spells CASSYPPIPRSYNEQFF. DNA for the CDR3: TGTGCCAGCAGTTATCCCCCTATACCCCGCTCCTACAATGAGCAGTTCTTC.

The chain has TRBV28 and TRBJ2-1; D is possibly TRBD2 (5 bases). Germline V CDR1 and CDR2: MDHEN, SYDVKM. CDR3 size: 14 residues. Trimming pared 10 bases from V and 0 bases from J, leaving 13 bases between. The CDR3 DNA reads as TGTGCCATAGAGGGCGGAGGCTCCTACAATGAGCAGTTCTTC. Translating it yields CAIEGGGSYNEQFF.

This chain connects TRBV28 to TRBJ2-1, with TRBD2 identical over 8 bases. Germline V gene sequence: CDR1 MDHEN, CDR2 SYDVKM. The V and J ends lost 6 bases and 10 bases, in that order; junction bases with no gene match: 17. The length of the CDR3 is 16 residues. The CDR3 protein is CASSQAAGGLVREQFF. The CDR3 region has the DNA TGTGCCAGCAGCCAGGCGGCGGGAGGTTTAGTAAGGGAGCAGTTCTTC.

The chain has TRBV7-3 and TRBJ2-1; 11 bases line up with TRBD2. This CDR3 contains 15 residues. Per the germline V gene, CDR1 is SGHTA and CDR2 is FQGTGA. After removal of 2 bases from V and 8 bases from J, the junction contained 5 bases not matched to a gene. The CDR3 nucleotides are TGTGCCAGCAGCTTAGAGACTAGCGGGAATTATGAGCAGTTCTTC. The encoded protein is CASSLETSGNYEQFF.